This T cell receptor (beta chain) was recorded in a study of cytomegalovirus exposure and HLA in healthy donors. Whole-study findings and limits: Follow-up analysis seemed to connect common viral pathogens with several of the most significant clusters identified. Among TCR beta chains, those listed as cytomegalovirus-associated numbered over 150. Previously analyzed data showed that most TCR beta V segments were productive at a frequency of about 90% or about 30%. It was confirmed in vitro that three of the CMV-associated chains were specific for CMV antigens.

V lost 1 base to trimming and J lost 7 bases, with 14 bases between them. Looked up from germline, CDR1 is SGDLS and CDR2 is YYNGEE. The CDR3 runs 15 residues. This clone was counted a few times. Its antigen is undetermined. This PCR relied on a set of 60 Vbeta primers and 13 Jbeta primers. The repertoire was sequenced with immunoSEQ multiplex PCR; TCRdb's copy has only in-frame clones and lacks some. This sample has a few hundred thousand clones, with 60% to 85% found just once. The source of this sequence is a man aged 40-49 years in good health and CMV-seronegative. V is TRBV9 and J is TRBJ1-4, with unresolved D. The sample comprised PBMCs. CDR3 sequence: CASSVSHGGAEKLFF. The CDR3 nucleotides are TGTGCCAGCAGCGTATCACACGGAGGTGCTGAAAAACTGTTTTTT.